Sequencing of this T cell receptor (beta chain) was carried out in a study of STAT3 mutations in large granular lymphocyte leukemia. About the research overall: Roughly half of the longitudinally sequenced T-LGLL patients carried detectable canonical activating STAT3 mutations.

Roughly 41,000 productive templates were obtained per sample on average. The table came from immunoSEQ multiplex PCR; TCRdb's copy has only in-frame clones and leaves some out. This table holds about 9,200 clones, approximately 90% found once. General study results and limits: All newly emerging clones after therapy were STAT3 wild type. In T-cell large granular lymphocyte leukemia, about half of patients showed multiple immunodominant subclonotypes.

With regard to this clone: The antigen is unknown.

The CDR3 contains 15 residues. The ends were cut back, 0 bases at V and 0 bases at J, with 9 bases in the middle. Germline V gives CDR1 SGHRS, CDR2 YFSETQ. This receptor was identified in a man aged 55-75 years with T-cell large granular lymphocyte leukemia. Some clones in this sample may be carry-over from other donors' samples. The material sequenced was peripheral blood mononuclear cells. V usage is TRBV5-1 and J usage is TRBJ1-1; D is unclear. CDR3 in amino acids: CASSLVPGVNTEAFF. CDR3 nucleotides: TGCGCCAGCAGCTTGGTCCCCGGCGTGAACACTGAAGCTTTCTTT.